Each of the 21 T cell receptor beta chains below was sequenced from the same sample in a study of cytomegalovirus exposure and HLA in healthy donors. Repertoires were generated with immunoSEQ multiplex PCR, while TCRdb's copy carries only in-frame clones and drops some. Here the sample spans around 120,000 clones, around 90% being singletons. Sequencing was performed on PBMCs. The receptors stem from a woman between 18 and 29 years old in good health and CMV-seronegative.

The genes are TRBV11-3 and TRBJ2-7; the match to TRBD2 covers 15 bases. Germline trimming cut 5 bases from V and 4 bases from J; bases unmatched to any gene: 15. Germline CDR1 SGHNT, CDR2 YENEEA. The CDR3 has 19 residues. The CDR3 DNA reads TGTGCCAGCAGCCCTGGACTAGCGGGAGGGTACAAGATATCATACGAGCAGTACTTC. Translating gives CASSPGLAGGYKISYEQYF.

The chain joins TRBV27 to TRBJ1-1; 8 bases are shared with TRBD1. The V gene end was trimmed by 10 bases and the J gene end by 1 base; junction bases not matched to a gene: 11. The CDR3 totals 15 residues. Germline V gives CDR1 MNHEY, CDR2 SMNVEV (reference sequence). CDR3 sequence reads: CATIPFGTGNTEAFF. The CDR3 DNA sequence: TGTGCCACCATACCCTTCGGGACAGGGAACACTGAAGCTTTCTTT.

To note about this clone: One end of the junction does not line up with germline, which may come from a read error. This chain connects TRBV5-6 to TRBJ2-7; D remains ambiguous. Per germline, CDR1 SGHDT and CDR2 YYEEEE. The CDR3 has 14 residues. The CDR3 DNA sequence: TGTGCCAGCAGCTTCGGGTCCTCATACTACGAGCAGTATTTC. It encodes CASSFGSSYYEQYF.

The chain is built from TRBV10-3 and TRBJ1-1; 8 positions match TRBD1. J gave up 5 bases and V 5 bases, and 13 bases lay outside the gene matches. CDR1 is ENHRY, CDR2 SYGVKD, per germline. The CDR3 length is 16 residues. CDR3 nucleotide sequence: TGTGCCATCAGTCGTGACAGGGGCCTCTCCGGGACTGAAGCTTTCTTT. Protein product: CAISRDRGLSGTEAFF.

The chain recombines TRBV5-1 with TRBJ2-3, with 9 bases matching TRBD1. CDR1 and CDR2 from the germline V gene are SGHRS and YFSETQ. The CDR3 spans 17 residues. The V gene end was trimmed by 0 bases and the J gene end by 1 base; junction bases not matched to a gene: 6. The CDR3 loop reads CASSLVTGGSRTDTQYF. CDR3 nucleotide sequence: TGCGCCAGCAGCTTGGTTACAGGGGGCTCACGCACAGATACGCAGTATTTT.

V is TRBV2 and J is TRBJ2-2, with D possibly TRBD1 on 5 matching bases. This CDR3 is 15 amino acids long. Germline values: CDR1 SNHLY, CDR2 FYNNEI. Trimming pared 4 bases from V and 0 bases from J, leaving 9 bases between. The CDR3 protein is CASSGKTANTGELFF. DNA of the CDR3: TGTGCCAGCAGTGGAAAGACAGCGAACACCGGGGAGCTGTTTTTT. The full variable domain, in which reference TRBV2 and TRBJ2-2 provide the parts outside the CDR3, is EPEVTQTPSHQVTQMGQEVILRCVPISNHLYFYWYRQILGQKVEFLVSFYNNEISEKSEIFDDQFSVERPDGSNFTLKIRSTKLEDSAMYFCASSGKTANTGELFFGEGSRLTVL.

This rearrangement joins TRBV7-8 to TRBJ1-4; 7 nucleotides agree with TRBD1. V shed 5 bases, J shed 1 base, and the junction held 7 bases outside the gene matches. Germline CDR1 and CDR2: SGHVS and FQNEAQ. This CDR3 has 16 residues. The CDR3 region has the DNA TGTGCCAGCAGCCAAAGACAGGGCAGAACTAATGAAAAACTGTTTTTT. It specifies CASSQRQGRTNEKLFF.

This chain joins TRBV19 and TRBJ2-7; no clear D. This CDR3 spans 12 amino acids. The V end was cut by 6 bases, the J end by 3 bases, with 9 bases between. Germline V gives CDR1 LNHDA, CDR2 SQIVND (reference sequence). The CDR3 DNA reads TGTGCCAGTAGCTCCCCGGGCTACGAGCAGTACTTC. It encodes CASSSPGYEQYF. The full variable domain, its missing parts supplied by reference TRBV19 and TRBJ2-7, is DGGITQSPKYLFRKEGQNVTLSCEQNLNHDAMYWYRQDPGQGLRLIYYSQIVNDFQKGDIAEGYSVSREKKESFPLTVTSAQKNPTAFYLCASSSPGYEQYFGPGTRLTVT.

V is TRBV7-9 and J is TRBJ1-1; no clear D. CDR1 and CDR2 (germline): SEHNR, FQNEAQ (reference sequence). The V end was cut by 5 bases, the J end by 0 bases, with 10 bases between. The CDR3 extends over 14 amino acids. The CDR3 loop reads CASSPGALNTEAFF. The CDR3 DNA reads TGTGCCAGCAGCCCCGGAGCCCTGAACACTGAAGCTTTCTTT. Full variable domain (missing parts from reference TRBV7-9 and TRBJ1-1): DTGVSQNPRHKITKRGQNVTFRCDPISEHNRLYWYRQTLGQGPEFLTYFQNEAQLEKSRLLSDRFSAERPKGSFSTLEIQRTEQGDSAMYLCASSPGALNTEAFFGQGTRLTVV.

V gene TRBV7-2 combines with J gene TRBJ1-3; maybe TRBD1 (5 bases). The germline V gene encodes CDR1 SGHTA and CDR2 FQGNSA. The CDR3 consists of 16 residues. Trimming took 7 bases from V and 0 from J, leaving 16 bases between them. The CDR3 sequence: CASTSPRGSSGNTIYF. Here the CDR3 DNA reads TGTGCCAGCACCTCGCCCCGGGGGAGCTCTGGAAACACCATATATTTT.

This clone was picked up a small number of times. V gene TRBV9 combines with J gene TRBJ1-3; 7 positions agree with TRBD1. CDR1 SGDLS and CDR2 YYNGEE come from the germline V gene. Trimming cost V 0 bases and J 3 bases; bases outside gene matches: 3. The CDR3 is 15 amino acids. The CDR3 loop is CASSVGTGGGNTIYF. The DNA for the CDR3 is TGTGCCAGCAGCGTAGGGACAGGAGGTGGAAACACCATATATTTT.

The V and J genes are TRBV14 and TRBJ2-1; the match to TRBD2 covers 8 bases. Germline assignment: CDR1 SGHDN and CDR2 FVKESK. The CDR3 has 18 amino acids. J was trimmed by 0 bases and V by 0 bases; bases with no gene match: 7. The CDR3: CASSQEGSGKSSYNEQFF. CDR3 DNA: TGTGCCAGCAGCCAAGAGGGTAGCGGGAAGAGCTCCTACAATGAGCAGTTCTTC.

The V and J genes are TRBV7-9 and TRBJ1-2; a possible D gene is TRBD1 (5 bases). This CDR3 region has 12 residues. Trimming removed 5 bases at V and 8 bases at J, with 12 bases between. The V gene's germline CDR1 is SEHNR and CDR2 FQNEAQ (reference sequence). The CDR3 DNA reads TGTGCCAGCAGCCCGGGAGGGGAAGGCTACACCTTC. It codes for CASSPGGEGYTF. Using reference TRBV7-9 and TRBJ1-2 for the parts outside the CDR3, the full variable domain is DTGVSQNPRHKITKRGQNVTFRCDPISEHNRLYWYRQTLGQGPEFLTYFQNEAQLEKSRLLSDRFSAERPKGSFSTLEIQRTEQGDSAMYLCASSPGGEGYTFGSGTRLTVV.

The V call is TRBV27, the J call TRBJ2-5; the D gene is possibly TRBD1 (5 bases). V was pared by 5 bases and J by 1 base, with 11 bases between. The CDR3 loop spans 14 amino acids. CDR1 MNHEY and CDR2 SMNVEV come from the germline V gene (reference sequence). The CDR3: CASSIVQGQETQYF. CDR3 coding DNA: TGTGCCAGCAGTATCGTTCAGGGCCAAGAGACCCAGTACTTC.

The V call is TRBV9, the J call TRBJ2-4; D not resolved. V was shortened by 0 bases and J by 1 base, with 14 bases between the two germline ends. In germline, CDR1 is SGDLS, CDR2 YYNGEE. The CDR3 has 17 residues. This CDR3 reads CASSVGAPRSAKNIQYF. DNA for the CDR3: TGTGCCAGCAGCGTAGGCGCCCCTCGGTCGGCCAAAAACATTCAGTACTTC.

CDR3 bases: TGTGCCAGCAGGGGGCGTGGTGAAGCTTTCTTT. Residues: CASRGRGEAFF. V usage is TRBV27 and J usage is TRBJ1-1; D may be TRBD1 (5 bases). V was trimmed by 6 bases and J by 7 bases, leaving 9 bases between them. The germline gives CDR1 MNHEY, CDR2 SMNVEV (reference sequence). The CDR3 contains 11 residues.

In its sample, this clone was seen once. The rearrangement uses TRBV7-9 and TRBJ2-1; possibly TRBD2 for D (7 bases). Germline V CDR1 and CDR2: SEHNR, FQNEAQ (reference sequence). Trimming pared 4 bases from V and 5 bases from J, leaving 15 bases between. This CDR3 is built from 15 residues. For the CDR3, the DNA is TGTGCCAGCAGCTGGACTAGGAGGGGGGACAATGAGCAGTTCTTC. As protein: CASSWTRRGDNEQFF.

The chain is built from TRBV11-2 and TRBJ2-3; the D is unclear. V was clipped by 3 bases and J by 2 bases, with 6 bases between them. CDR3 length equals 13 residues. CDR1 is SGHAT, CDR2 FQNNGV, per germline. In nucleotides, the CDR3 is TGTGCCAGCAGCTTGGCCCTCACAGATACGCAGTATTTT. This codes for CASSLALTDTQYF.

The genes are TRBV7-7 and TRBJ2-5; TRBD2 matches 13 bases. The junction had 4 bases not matched to a gene; V was cut back by 4 bases and J by 2 bases. There are 16 residues in the CDR3. Germline V lookup: CDR1 SSHAT, CDR2 FNYEAQ (reference sequence). The CDR3 is CASSSGLAGRQETQYF. The CDR3 nucleotides read TGTGCCAGCAGCTCGGGACTAGCGGGGAGACAAGAGACCCAGTACTTC.

The rearrangement uses TRBV5-8 and TRBJ2-3; D is undetermined. Germline loops: CDR1 SGHTS, CDR2 YDEGEE. There are 13 residues in the CDR3. CDR3 nucleotides: TGTGCACTCGGGTTACGGGTAACAGATACGCAGTATTTT. Amino acid sequence: CALGLRVTDTQYF.

The chain couples TRBV2 to TRBJ1-1; 7 bases fit TRBD1. Germline loops: CDR1 SNHLY, CDR2 FYNNEI. The CDR3 loop spans 10 amino acids. J lost 11 bases, V lost 10 bases, and 7 bases had no gene match. CDR3 sequence: CAIQGSYAFF. CDR3 coding DNA: TGTGCCATACAGGGGTCGTATGCTTTCTTT.